This T cell receptor beta chain was sequenced for a study of blood T cell repertoires in COVID-19. On the study more broadly: Acute and convalescent COVID-19 specimens originated in the United States, Italy and Spain. The analysed material was cDNA or gDNA that came from T cells, B-cell-depleted T cells, or PBMCs.

In the original processing: Amplification of reference gene primers was used by the study to estimate nucleated cell counts. Here immunoSEQ multiplex PCR was the method, and the copy in TCRdb shows in-frame clones only, minus some. V, J and clone size were drawn from that table, and D and trimming were deduced from the DNA. The sample lists about 100,000 clones; more than 75% were seen once. The CDR3 runs to 13 residues. V was trimmed by 6 bases and J by 4 bases, leaving 15 bases between them. Germline CDR1 reads SQVTM; CDR2 reads ANQGSEA. Material for sequencing was peripheral blood. The chain links TRBV29-1 to TRBJ1-1; D gene uncertain. The sequence derives from a human donor in a cohort sampled during active COVID-19. The CDR3 DNA follows: TGCAGCGTCGGATACGGGGTTGGCACTGAAGCTTTCTTT. This translates into CSVGYGVGTEAFF.